The next 17 T cell receptor beta chains were all read from a single sample in a study of shared clonotypes between healthy human individuals. Assay: immunoSEQ multiplex PCR; the TCRdb copy retains only in-frame clones and omits some. The profile shows about 1 million clones, under 80% of them singletons. The sample taken for sequencing was memory CD4+ T cells sorted from blood. Indicated subset: CD45RA-negative fraction. The receptors come from a man between 18 and 35 years old in good health.

The rearrangement uses TRBV28 and TRBJ2-3; 9 nucleotides agree with TRBD1. CDR3 length equals 15 residues. The V and J ends lost 7 bases and 3 bases, in that order; junction bases with no gene match: 8. Germline loops: CDR1 MDHEN, CDR2 SYDVKM. CDR3 coding DNA: TGTGCCAGCACCACCGGGACAGGGTCAACAGATACGCAGTATTTT. Translating gives CASTTGTGSTDTQYF.

The rearrangement uses TRBV7-3 and TRBJ1-3; D is unclear. Germline V lookup: CDR1 SGHTA, CDR2 FQGTGA. V lost 2 bases and J 1 base, leaving 9 bases between the germline ends. This CDR3 has 15 amino acids. CDR3 sequence: CASSLVGGSGNTIYF. The CDR3 DNA is TGTGCCAGCAGCTTAGTAGGAGGGTCTGGAAACACCATATATTTT. Based on the CDR3 plus reference TRBV7-3 and TRBJ1-3, the full variable domain is GAGVSQTPSNKVTEKGKYVELRCDPISGHTALYWYRQSLGQGPEFLIYFQGTGAADDSGLPNDRFFAVRPEGSVSTLKIQRTERGDSAVYLCASSLVGGSGNTIYFGEGSWLTVV.

V gene TRBV15 combines with J gene TRBJ2-7, with a tentative D call TRBD1 (5 bases). Germline loops: CDR1 LNHNV, CDR2 YYDKDF (reference sequence). Trimming shortened V by 0 bases and J by 4 bases, and 13 bases separated the two germline ends. This CDR3 is built from 15 residues. The CDR3 loop reads CATSREATAQYEQYF. CDR3 DNA: TGTGCCACCAGCAGAGAAGCGACAGCACAGTACGAGCAGTACTTC.

The V call is TRBV6-6, the J call TRBJ1-1; D uncertain. Trimming took off 8 bases at V and 4 bases at J, with 17 bases between the two ends. This CDR3 has 14 residues. Germline V lookup: CDR1 MNHNY, CDR2 SVGAGI (reference sequence). CDR3 region: CASQNDGPSTEAFF. CDR3 bases: TGTGCCAGCCAAAACGACGGGCCAAGCACTGAAGCTTTCTTT.

CDR3 nucleotides: TGTGCCAGCAGCTTGGCAAGGGAAACTGAAGCTTTCTTT. Its protein product is CASSLARETEAFF. The rearrangement links TRBV5-4 to TRBJ1-1; D is unclear. V was pared by 0 bases and J by 5 bases, with 8 bases between. Germline V gene sequence: CDR1 SGHNT, CDR2 YYREEE (reference sequence). CDR3 length: 13 residues.

The chain couples TRBV4-1 to TRBJ2-7; tentative D call: TRBD2 (6 bases). The V end lost 1 base, the J end lost 0 bases, and 10 bases lay between the germline ends. The V gene's germline CDR1 is MGHRA and CDR2 YSYEKL. This CDR3 contains 15 residues. CDR3 DNA: TGCGCCAGCAGCCAAGCCTCTAGCGCCTCCTACGAGCAGTACTTC. Translating it yields CASSQASSASYEQYF.

In nucleotides, the CDR3 is TGTGCCAGCAGTGGGGGTGACAGCCCTCGGGATACGCAGTATTTT. Amino acid sequence: CASSGGDSPRDTQYF. The chain carries TRBV6-5 and TRBJ2-3, with D tentatively TRBD1 or TRBD2 (5 bases each). The germline CDR1 and CDR2 sequences are MNHEY and SVGAGI. The CDR3 consists of 15 residues. The V gene lost 5 bases and the J gene lost 6 bases, with 18 bases spanning the gap.

The chain couples TRBV11-2 to TRBJ2-5, with TRBD1 as a possible D gene (6 bases). CDR1 is SGHAT and CDR2 is FQNNGV in the germline V gene. There are 17 residues in the CDR3. Trimming stripped 5 bases from V and 2 bases from J, with 21 bases between. The CDR3 nucleotides read TGTGCCAGCAGCCCGCGGGCCCCGGGACAAAAGCAAGAGACCCAGTACTTC. This translates into CASSPRAPGQKQETQYF.

V gene TRBV7-2 combines with J gene TRBJ2-3; D could derive from TRBD1 or TRBD2 (5 bases each). V lost 2 bases to trimming and J lost 2 bases, with 11 bases between them. In germline, CDR1 is SGHTA, CDR2 FQGNSA. The CDR3 covers 15 residues. The CDR3 nucleotides read TGTGCCAGCAGCTTACAGGGAGCTACCACAGATACGCAGTATTTT. It codes for CASSLQGATTDTQYF.

This clone was detected many times. At the DNA level, this CDR3 is encoded by other sequences in the same sample as well. The chain uses TRBV19 and TRBJ2-7; D call uncertain. The germline gives CDR1 LNHDA, CDR2 SQIVND (reference sequence). CDR3 length equals 13 residues. V shed 5 bases and J shed 3 bases, with 11 bases lying between them. The CDR3 here is CASSPRPSYEQYF. CDR3 DNA sequence: TGTGCCAGTAGTCCACGCCCGAGCTACGAGCAGTACTTC. The complete variable domain, with remaining parts taken from reference TRBV19 and TRBJ2-7, reads DGGITQSPKYLFRKEGQNVTLSCEQNLNHDAMYWYRQDPGQGLRLIYYSQIVNDFQKGDIAEGYSVSREKKESFPLTVTSAQKNPTAFYLCASSPRPSYEQYFGPGTRLTVT.

The rearrangement uses TRBV27 and TRBJ2-5, with D perhaps matching TRBD1 (6 bases). Germline CDR1 and CDR2: MNHEY and SMNVEV (reference sequence). Trimming took 4 bases from V and 1 from J, leaving 10 bases between them. This CDR3 region has 14 residues. Here the CDR3 DNA reads TGTGCCAGCAGTTCCCAGGGGTTCCAAGAGACCCAGTACTTC. It specifies CASSSQGFQETQYF.

The CDR3 is CASTLRTGMNTEAFF. CDR3 nucleotide sequence: TGTGCCAGCACGTTGCGCACAGGGATGAACACTGAAGCTTTCTTT. The rearrangement links TRBV6-1 to TRBJ1-1; a weak D match, TRBD1 (6 bases). Germline V gene sequence: CDR1 MNHNS, CDR2 SASEGT. V gave up 7 bases and J gave up 0 bases, with 15 bases separating them. This CDR3 is 15 amino acids long.

Comment on this clone: Since the CDR3 does not end with the conserved phenylalanine or tryptophan, this likely comes from a read error. The DNA is left out, because the CDR3 cannot be placed on it with certainty; the CDR3 is given as TCRdb lists it. The rearrangement uses TRBV28 and TRBJ1-3; the D call of TRBD1 is as the table states it, not checked on the DNA. The V gene's germline CDR1 is MDHEN and CDR2 SYDVKM. The CDR3 spans 12 amino acids, including both terminal residues. CDR3 sequence reads: CASSASVGVIMV.

In this sample, this clone turned up many times. The chain carries TRBV10-3 and TRBJ1-2, with D unclear. Trimming left V 0 bases short and J 8 bases short, with 4 bases between. The CDR3 spans 11 residues. Germline CDR1 is ENHRY and CDR2 is SYGVKD. CDR3 DNA sequence: TGTGCCATCAGTGAGTCAGGGGGCTACACCTTC. It yields the protein CAISESGGYTF.

The V gene is TRBV7-2, the J gene TRBJ1-1; tentatively, D is TRBD1 (5 bases). This CDR3 has 16 amino acids. CDR1 and CDR2 from the germline V gene are SGHTA and FQGNSA. Trimming stripped 2 bases from V and 1 base from J, with 14 bases between. The CDR3 sequence: CASSLQQAGPNTEAFF. DNA of the CDR3: TGTGCCAGCAGCTTACAGCAGGCAGGGCCGAACACTGAAGCTTTCTTT.

In its sample, this clone was seen once. The chain joins TRBV19 to TRBJ2-7; D is unclear. V was clipped by 7 bases and J by 3 bases, with 13 bases between them. Germline V lookup: CDR1 LNHDA, CDR2 SQIVND (reference sequence). The CDR3 is 13 residues long. The CDR3 reads CASTTSPGYEQYF. CDR3 nucleotide sequence: TGTGCCAGTACCACTTCACCAGGCTACGAGCAGTACTTC.

V and J are TRBV15 and TRBJ2-5; D is possibly TRBD2 (5 bases). CDR1 and CDR2 (germline): LNHNV, YYDKDF (reference sequence). The ends were cut back, 0 bases at V and 2 bases at J, with 7 bases in the middle. The length of the CDR3 is 14 residues. CDR3 nucleotide sequence: TGTGCCACCAGCAGAGATCCGGGGCAAGAGACCCAGTACTTC. Its protein product is CATSRDPGQETQYF.